The rows below give T cell receptor beta chains drawn from one sample of a study of T cell clonotyping in hematopoietic cell transplantation. The repertoire was sequenced with immunoSEQ multiplex PCR; TCRdb's copy has only in-frame clones and lacks some. The sample carries around 16,000 clones, roughly 93% recorded once. The sequenced sample was peripheral blood mononuclear cells, obtained before stem cell transplant. The receptors shown here come from a man in his late teens or twenties with biphenotypic leukemia. Some clones in this sample may be carry-over from other donors' samples. Both conserved end residues are part of each CDR3. A D gene is named only where the DNA matches it firmly. The size entry is marked missing in some rows and otherwise reads once, few, many or a size class.

v_call	clone_size	j_call	d_call	cdr3_length	cdr3_nt	cdr3_aa
TRBV10-2	.	TRBJ1-6	TRBD1	15	TGCGCCAGCAGTTTTGGACAGGGCAGACATTCACCCCTCCACTTT	CASSFGQGRHSPLHF
TRBV19	.	TRBJ1-4	TRBD1	14	TGTGCCAGTAGTATGGGACAGCCCAATGAAAAACTGTTTTTT	CASSMGQPNEKLFF
TRBV7-3	.	TRBJ1-6	.	12	TGTGCCAGCAGCTCCTTACAGGGACCCCTCCACTTT	CASSSLQGPLHF
TRBV5-4	.	TRBJ1-2	TRBD1	13	TGTGCCAGCAGCCCCGGGACAGGGTTTGGCTACACCTTC	CASSPGTGFGYTF
TRBV11-2	.	TRBJ2-7	TRBD1	15	TGTGCCAGCAGCTCCACGTGGACAGGGGTTAACGAGCAGTACTTC	CASSSTWTGVNEQYF
TRBV19	.	TRBJ1-5	.	13	TGTGCCACTACTTCCCAGGGAGATCAGCCCCAGCATTTT	CATTSQGDQPQHF
TRBV27	.	TRBJ1-2	.	15	TGTGCCAGCAGGTCGACCAGAGGGGCCACCAATGGCTACACCTTC	CASRSTRGATNGYTF
TRBV25-1	.	TRBJ1-6	.	13	TGTGCCAGCAGTGTTACGGGAGACTCACCCCTCCACTTT	CASSVTGDSPLHF
TRBV6-1	.	TRBJ2-3	TRBD2	16	TGTGCCAGCAGTGGACGGGCTAGCGGGGGCACAGATACGCAGTATTTT	CASSGRASGGTDTQYF
TRBV5-1	.	TRBJ1-2	.	12	TGCGCCAGCAGCTACCTAAACTATGGCTACACCTTC	CASSYLNYGYTF
TRBV15	once	TRBJ2-7	TRBD2	13	TGTGCCACCAGCAGAGCGGGGGGGGCCGAGCAGTACTTC	CATSRAGGAEQYF
TRBV29-1	.	TRBJ1-2	TRBD1	14	TGCAGCGTTGAAGACCAGGGGGCGAGCTATGGCTACACCTTC	CSVEDQGASYGYTF
TRBV4-3	.	TRBJ2-3	.	16	TGCGCCAGCAGCCTCCAAGAAGCCAGCTCCACAGATACGCAGTATTTT	CASSLQEASSTDTQYF
TRBV9	once	TRBJ2-3	TRBD1	16	TGTGCCAGCAGCCTAACACCCGGGACAGGGGCAGATACGCAGTATTTT	CASSLTPGTGADTQYF
TRBV7-8	once	TRBJ1-6	.	14	TGTGCCAGCAGCTTGGGTGAGGGCTTCTCACCCCTCCACTTT	CASSLGEGFSPLHF
TRBV19	.	TRBJ1-5	.	16	TGTGCCAGTAGTACCACGTGGAGGGGTGGCAATCAGCCCCAGCATTTT	CASSTTWRGGNQPQHF